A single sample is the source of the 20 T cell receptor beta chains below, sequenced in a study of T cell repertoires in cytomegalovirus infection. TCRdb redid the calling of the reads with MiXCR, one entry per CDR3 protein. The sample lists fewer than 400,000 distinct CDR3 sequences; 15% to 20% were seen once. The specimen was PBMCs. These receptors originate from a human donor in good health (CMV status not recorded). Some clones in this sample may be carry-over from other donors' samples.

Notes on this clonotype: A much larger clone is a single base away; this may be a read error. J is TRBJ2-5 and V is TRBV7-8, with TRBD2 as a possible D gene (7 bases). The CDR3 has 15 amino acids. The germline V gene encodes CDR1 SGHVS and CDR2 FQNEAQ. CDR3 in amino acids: CSSSNSGGLQETQYF. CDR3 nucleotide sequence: TGTTCCAGCAGCAACTCCGGGGGGCTCCAAGAGACCCAGTACTTC.

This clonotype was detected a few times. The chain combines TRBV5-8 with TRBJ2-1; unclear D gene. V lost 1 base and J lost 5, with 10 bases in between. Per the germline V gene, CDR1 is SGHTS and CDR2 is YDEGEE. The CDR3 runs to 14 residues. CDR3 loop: CASSLFPGHNEQFF. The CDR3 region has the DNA TGTGCCAGCAGCTTGTTTCCGGGCCACAATGAGCAGTTCTTC.

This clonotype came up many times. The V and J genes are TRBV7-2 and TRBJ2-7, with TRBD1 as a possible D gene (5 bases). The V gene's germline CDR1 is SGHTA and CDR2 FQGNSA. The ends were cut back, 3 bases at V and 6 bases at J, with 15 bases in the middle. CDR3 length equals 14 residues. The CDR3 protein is CASSFREGVREQYF. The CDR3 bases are TGTGCCAGCAGCTTCAGGGAAGGGGTTCGCGAGCAGTACTTC.

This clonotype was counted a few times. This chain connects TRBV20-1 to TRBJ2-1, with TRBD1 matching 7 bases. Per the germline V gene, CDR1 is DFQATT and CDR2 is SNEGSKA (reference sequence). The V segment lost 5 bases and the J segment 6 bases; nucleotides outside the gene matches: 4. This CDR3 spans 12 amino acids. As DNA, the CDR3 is TGCAGTGCTGACGCAGGGGGCAATGAGCAGTTCTTC. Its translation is CSADAGGNEQFF.

The CDR3 spells CASSLETGIYSNQPQHF. The DNA of the CDR3 is TGTGCCAGCAGTTTGGAGACAGGGATTTATAGCAATCAGCCCCAGCATTTT. This rearrangement joins TRBV28 to TRBJ1-5, with 7 nucleotides matching TRBD1. The CDR3 has 17 residues. The germline V gene encodes CDR1 MDHEN and CDR2 SYDVKM. V was clipped by 3 bases and J by 0 bases; unmatched bases: 8.

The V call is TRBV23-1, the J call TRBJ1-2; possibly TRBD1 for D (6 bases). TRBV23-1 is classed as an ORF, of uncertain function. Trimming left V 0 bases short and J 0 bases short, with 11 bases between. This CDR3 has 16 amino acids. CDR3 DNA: TGCGCCAGCAGTCAATCCCGTGGACAGTCTAACTATGGCTACACCTTC. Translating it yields CASSQSRGQSNYGYTF.

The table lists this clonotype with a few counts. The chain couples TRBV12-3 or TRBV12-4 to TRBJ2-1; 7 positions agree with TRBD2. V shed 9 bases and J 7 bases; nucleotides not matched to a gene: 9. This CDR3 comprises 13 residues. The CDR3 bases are TGTGCCAGTAGAGTTGGGGGGGGAAATGAGCAGTTCTTC. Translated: CASRVGGGNEQFF.

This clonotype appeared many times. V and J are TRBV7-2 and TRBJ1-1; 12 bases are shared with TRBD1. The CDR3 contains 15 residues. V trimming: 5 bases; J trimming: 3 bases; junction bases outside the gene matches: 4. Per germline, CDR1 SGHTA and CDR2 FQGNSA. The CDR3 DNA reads TGTGCCAGCAGCCCAGGGACAGGGGGCTACACTGAAGCTTTCTTT. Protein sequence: CASSPGTGGYTEAFF.

Written as DNA, the CDR3 is TGCAGCGTTGTGTCCTTCAACTATGGCTACACCTTC. Its translation: CSVVSFNYGYTF. J is TRBJ1-2 and V is TRBV29-1; D gene unclear. V lost 4 bases and J 2 bases, leaving 8 bases between the germline ends. The CDR3 is 12 amino acids. Per germline, CDR1 SQVTM and CDR2 ANQGSEA.

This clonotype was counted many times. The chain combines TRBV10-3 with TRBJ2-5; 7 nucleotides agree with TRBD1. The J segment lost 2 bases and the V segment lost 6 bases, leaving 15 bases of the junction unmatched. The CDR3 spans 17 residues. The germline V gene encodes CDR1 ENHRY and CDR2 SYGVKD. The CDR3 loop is CAISRGQGVGGQETQYF. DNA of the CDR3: TGTGCCATCAGCCGCGGGCAGGGGGTGGGTGGTCAAGAGACCCAGTACTTC.

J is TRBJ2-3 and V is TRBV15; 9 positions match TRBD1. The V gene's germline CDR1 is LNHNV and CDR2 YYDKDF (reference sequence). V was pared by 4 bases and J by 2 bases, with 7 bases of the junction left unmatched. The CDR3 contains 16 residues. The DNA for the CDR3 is TGTGCCACCAGCACCGGGACAGGGACAACCACAGATACGCAGTATTTT. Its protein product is CATSTGTGTTTDTQYF.

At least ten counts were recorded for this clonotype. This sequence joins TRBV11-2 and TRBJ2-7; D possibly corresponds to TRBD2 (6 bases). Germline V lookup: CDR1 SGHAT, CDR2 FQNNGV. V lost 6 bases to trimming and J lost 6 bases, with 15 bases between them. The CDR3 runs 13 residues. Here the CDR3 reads CASRRSGEVEQYF. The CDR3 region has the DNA TGTGCCAGCAGACGATCCGGGGAGGTCGAGCAGTACTTC.

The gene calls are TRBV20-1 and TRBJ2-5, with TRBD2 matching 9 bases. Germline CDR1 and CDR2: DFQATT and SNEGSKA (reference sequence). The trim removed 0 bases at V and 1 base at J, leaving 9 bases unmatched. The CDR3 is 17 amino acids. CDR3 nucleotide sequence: TGCAGTGCTAGAGATCCGGGACTAGCCTACGGCCAAGAGACCCAGTACTTC. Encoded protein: CSARDPGLAYGQETQYF.

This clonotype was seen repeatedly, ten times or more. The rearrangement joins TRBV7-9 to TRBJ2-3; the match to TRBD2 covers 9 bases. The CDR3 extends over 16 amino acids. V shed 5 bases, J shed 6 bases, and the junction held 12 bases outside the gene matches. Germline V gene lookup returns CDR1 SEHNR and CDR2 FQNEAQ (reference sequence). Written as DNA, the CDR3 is TGTGCCAGCAGCCCCCTAGCGGGAACCCCCGGGGATACGCAGTATTTT. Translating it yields CASSPLAGTPGDTQYF.

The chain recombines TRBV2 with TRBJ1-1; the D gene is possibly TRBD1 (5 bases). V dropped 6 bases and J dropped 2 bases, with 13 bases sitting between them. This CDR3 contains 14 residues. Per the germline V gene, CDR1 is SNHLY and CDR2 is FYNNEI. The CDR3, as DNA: TGTGCCAGCAGCGGGGGGGGGGGAAACACTGAAGCTTTCTTT. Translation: CASSGGGGNTEAFF.

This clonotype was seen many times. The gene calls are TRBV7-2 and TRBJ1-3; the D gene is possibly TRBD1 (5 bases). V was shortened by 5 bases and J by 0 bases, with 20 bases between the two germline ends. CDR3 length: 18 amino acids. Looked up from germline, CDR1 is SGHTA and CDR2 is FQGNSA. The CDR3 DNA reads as TGTGCCAGCAGCCCAAACCTCGGGGCCATGAGCTCTGGAAACACCATATATTTT. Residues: CASSPNLGAMSSGNTIYF.

CDR3 bases: TGTGCCAGCGGACCGATGGGTGGCTCACCCCTCCACTTT. Protein sequence: CASGPMGGSPLHF. The chain couples TRBV12-3 or TRBV12-4 to TRBJ1-6, with D uncertain. The CDR3 runs 13 residues. V shed 8 bases and J shed 10 bases, with 15 bases lying between them.

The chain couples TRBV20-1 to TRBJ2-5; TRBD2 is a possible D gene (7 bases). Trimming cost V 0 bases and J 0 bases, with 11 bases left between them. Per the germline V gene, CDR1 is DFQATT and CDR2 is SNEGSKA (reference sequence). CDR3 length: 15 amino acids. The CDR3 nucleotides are TGCAGTGCTAGAGATGGGAGGGGGGACCAAGAGACCCAGTACTTC. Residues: CSARDGRGDQETQYF.

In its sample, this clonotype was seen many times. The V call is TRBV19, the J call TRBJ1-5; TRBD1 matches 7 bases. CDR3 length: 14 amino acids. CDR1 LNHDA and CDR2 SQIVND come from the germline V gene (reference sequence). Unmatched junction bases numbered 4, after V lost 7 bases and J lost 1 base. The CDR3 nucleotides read TGTGCCAGTATGAACAGGGGAAGCAATCAGCCCCAGCATTTT. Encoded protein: CASMNRGSNQPQHF.

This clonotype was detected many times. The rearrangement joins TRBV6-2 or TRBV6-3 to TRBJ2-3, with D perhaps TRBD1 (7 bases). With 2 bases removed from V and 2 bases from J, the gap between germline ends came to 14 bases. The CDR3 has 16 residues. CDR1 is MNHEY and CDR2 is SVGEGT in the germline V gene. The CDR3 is CASSYGGGDFTDTQYF. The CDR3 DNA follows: TGTGCCAGCAGTTACGGAGGGGGCGATTTCACAGATACGCAGTATTTT.